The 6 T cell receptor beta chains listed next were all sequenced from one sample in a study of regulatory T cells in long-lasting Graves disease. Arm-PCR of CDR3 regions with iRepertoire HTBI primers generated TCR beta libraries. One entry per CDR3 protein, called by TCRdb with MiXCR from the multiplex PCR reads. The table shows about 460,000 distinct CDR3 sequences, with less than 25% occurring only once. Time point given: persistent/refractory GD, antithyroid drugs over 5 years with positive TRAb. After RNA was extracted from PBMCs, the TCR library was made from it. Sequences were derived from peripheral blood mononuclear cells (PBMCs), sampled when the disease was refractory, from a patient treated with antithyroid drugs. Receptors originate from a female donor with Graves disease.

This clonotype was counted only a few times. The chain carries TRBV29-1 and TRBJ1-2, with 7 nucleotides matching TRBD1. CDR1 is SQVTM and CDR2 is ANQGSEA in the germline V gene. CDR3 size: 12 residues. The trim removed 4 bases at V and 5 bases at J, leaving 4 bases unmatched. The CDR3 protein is CSVGGGGYGYTF. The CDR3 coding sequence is TGCAGCGTTGGAGGGGGCGGTTATGGCTACACCTTC.

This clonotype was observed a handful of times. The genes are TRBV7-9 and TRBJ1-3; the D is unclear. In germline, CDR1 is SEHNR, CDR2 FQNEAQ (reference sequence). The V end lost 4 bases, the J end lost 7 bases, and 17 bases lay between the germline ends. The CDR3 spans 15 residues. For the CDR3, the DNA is TGTGCCAGCAGCTCGTACGGGGAGTCAACGAACACCATATATTTT. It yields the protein CASSSYGESTNTIYF.

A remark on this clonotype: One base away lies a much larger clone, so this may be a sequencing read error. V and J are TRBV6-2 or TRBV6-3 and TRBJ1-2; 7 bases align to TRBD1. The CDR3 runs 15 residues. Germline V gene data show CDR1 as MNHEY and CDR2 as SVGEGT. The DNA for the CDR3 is TGTGCCAGCAATCCAAGGACAGGCCTTATCTATGGCCACACCTTC. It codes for CASNPRTGLIYGHTF.

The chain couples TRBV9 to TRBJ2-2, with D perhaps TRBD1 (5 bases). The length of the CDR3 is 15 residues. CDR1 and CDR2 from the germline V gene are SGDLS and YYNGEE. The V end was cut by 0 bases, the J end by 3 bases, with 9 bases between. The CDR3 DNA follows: TGTGCCAGCAGCGTAGCGCCGACAGACACCGGGGAGCTGTTTTTT. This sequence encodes CASSVAPTDTGELFF.

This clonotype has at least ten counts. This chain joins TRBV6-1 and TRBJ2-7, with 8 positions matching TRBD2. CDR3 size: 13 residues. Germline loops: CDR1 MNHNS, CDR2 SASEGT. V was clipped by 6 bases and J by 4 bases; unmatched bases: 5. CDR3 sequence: CASSGRAEYEQYF. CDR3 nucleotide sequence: TGTGCCAGCAGCGGGAGGGCCGAATACGAGCAGTACTTC.

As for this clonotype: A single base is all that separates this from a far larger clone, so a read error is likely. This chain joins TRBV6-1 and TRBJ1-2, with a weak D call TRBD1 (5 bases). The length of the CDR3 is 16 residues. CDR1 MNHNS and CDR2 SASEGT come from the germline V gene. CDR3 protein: CANSYEGVAPNYGYTF. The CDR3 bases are TGTGCCAACAGTTACGAAGGGGTAGCGCCTAACTATGGCTACACCTTC.